This TCR beta chain was sequenced in a study of T cell responses to AZD1222 COVID-19 vaccine. Study results and caveats: Clonal diversity was possibly underestimated, and white British individuals and females predominated among donors. As reported, nearly half of all spike-specific TCRs target variant regions that are unmutated. Researchers took repertoire samples only after the peak T cell response had come.

Germline-derived CDR1 and CDR2 are LGHDT and YNNKEL (reference sequence). Trimming cost V 5 bases and J 5 bases, with 13 bases left between them. The CDR3 is 14 residues long. Using immunoSEQ multiplex PCR, the repertoire was profiled, and TCRdb retains in-frame clones only, with some absent. The sample shows tens of thousands of clones, around 73% of them seen only once. On this clone itself: The antigen remains undetermined.

The source material was peripheral blood, sampled on day 0 of AZD1222 vaccination. The TCR was taken from an adult in good health. This chain uses TRBV3-1 (or the pseudogene TRBV3-2) with TRBJ2-1; D is ambiguous. CDR3 in amino acids: CASSSRSLNNEQFF. CDR3 nucleotide sequence: TGTGCCAGCAGCTCCCGCAGCCTTAACAATGAGCAGTTCTTC.